This T cell receptor (beta chain) appears in the sequencing data of a study of blood T cells in healthy people across ages. Researchers report isolating at least 6.5 million PBMCs per sample. A second PCR of about 7 to 12 cycles used a sample-barcoded 5' primer and a J-beta primer mix. Each CDR3 protein gets one entry after TCRdb re-called the 5' RACE reads with MiXCR. There are about 1.4 million distinct CDR3 sequences in the sample; 55% to 75% occur only once, and under 8.5% lies in the top ten. Losses at the gene ends were 1 base for V and 7 bases for J; bases not matched to a gene: 6. Germline V gene data show CDR1 as MGHRA and CDR2 as YSYEKL. The CDR3 loop spans 15 amino acids.

The receptor was isolated from a man younger than 35 in good health. Source material: blood. The V and J genes are TRBV4-1 and TRBJ1-4; 7 bases agree with TRBD1. In DNA, the CDR3 is TGCGCCAGCAGCCAAGCCGACAGGGAGGCTGAAAAACTGTTTTTT. Amino acids: CASSQADREAEKLFF.